A single TCR beta chain is shown here with its context. What it recognizes is unknown. These data originate in a study of cytomegalovirus exposure and HLA in healthy donors. The study ran its PCR with 60 Vbeta and 13 Jbeta primers. Sequenced by immunoSEQ multiplex PCR; TCRdb stores in-frame clones only, minus some. The table records about 170,000 clones, approximately 80% of them present only once. Study-level results: Later work showed greater clonal expansion in HLA-associated TCR beta chains than in equally common others. Per a prior analysis, the majority of TCR beta V segments were productive roughly 90% or roughly 30% of the time. Exclusion applied to some V segments, including TRBV6-2 and TRBV6-3, as they were indistinguishable. Cytomegalovirus association was listed for 164 TCR beta chains.

The CDR3 covers 16 residues. The sample comprised PBMCs. The rearrangement joins TRBV21-1 to TRBJ2-1; TRBD2 was called by the table and not checked on the DNA. TRBV21-1 is tagged as a pseudogene. The TCR originated in a male donor in good health and CMV-seronegative. This chain's CDR3 is CASSKFSGRLGNEQFF. The CDR3, as DNA: TGTGCCAGCAGCAAATTTAGCGGGCGGCTAGGGAATGAGCAGTTCTTC.